The clone carrying this TCR beta chain appeared once. The antigen is undetermined. This specimen belongs to a study of cytomegalovirus exposure and HLA in healthy donors. General study points: A further, later analysis showed that HLA-associated TCR beta chains (compared with equally common others) were more clonally expanded.

In the PCR, 60 Vbeta and 13 Jbeta primers were used. Produced via immunoSEQ multiplex PCR; TCRdb's table is partial and in-frame only. The sample holds around 140,000 clones; roughly 85% are singletons and the top ten take more than 1.5%. The sequencing input was PBMCs. The clonotype comes from a man in his forties in good health and CMV-seronegative.

CDR3 nucleotides: TGTGCCAGCAGTGAAGCGGGGGGAGGTGGGACCCAGTACTTC. It is translated as CASSEAGGGGTQYF. The chain has TRBV2 and TRBJ2-5; TRBD2 is a possible D gene (6 bases). Germline V gene sequence: CDR1 SNHLY, CDR2 FYNNEI. V lost 0 bases to trimming and J lost 7 bases, with 12 bases between them. The CDR3 consists of 14 residues.